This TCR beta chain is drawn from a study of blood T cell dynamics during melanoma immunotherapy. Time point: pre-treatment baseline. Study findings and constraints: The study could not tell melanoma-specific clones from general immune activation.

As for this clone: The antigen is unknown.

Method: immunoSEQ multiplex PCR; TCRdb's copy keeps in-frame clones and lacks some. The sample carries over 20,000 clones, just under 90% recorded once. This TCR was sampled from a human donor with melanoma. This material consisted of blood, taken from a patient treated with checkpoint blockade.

CDR3 sequence: CASSSTGGAFYGYTF. Here the CDR3 DNA reads TGTGCCAGCAGTTCGACAGGGGGCGCGTTCTATGGCTACACCTTC. The rearrangement uses TRBV28 and TRBJ1-2, with 10 positions matching TRBD1. There are 15 residues in the CDR3. From germline, CDR1 is MDHEN and CDR2 SYDVKM. The V and J ends lost 4 bases and 4 bases, in that order; junction bases with no gene match: 6.